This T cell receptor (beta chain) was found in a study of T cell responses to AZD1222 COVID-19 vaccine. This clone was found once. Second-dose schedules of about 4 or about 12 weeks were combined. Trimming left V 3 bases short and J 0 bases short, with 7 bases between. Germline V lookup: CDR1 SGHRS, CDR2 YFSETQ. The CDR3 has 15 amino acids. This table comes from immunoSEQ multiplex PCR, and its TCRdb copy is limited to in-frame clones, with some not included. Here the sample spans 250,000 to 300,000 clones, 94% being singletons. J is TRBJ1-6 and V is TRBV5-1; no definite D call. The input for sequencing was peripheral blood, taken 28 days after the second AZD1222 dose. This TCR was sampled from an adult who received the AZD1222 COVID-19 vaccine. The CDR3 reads CASSSDLSYNSPLHF. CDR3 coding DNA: TGCGCCAGCAGCTCGGACCTCTCCTATAATTCACCCCTCCACTTT.